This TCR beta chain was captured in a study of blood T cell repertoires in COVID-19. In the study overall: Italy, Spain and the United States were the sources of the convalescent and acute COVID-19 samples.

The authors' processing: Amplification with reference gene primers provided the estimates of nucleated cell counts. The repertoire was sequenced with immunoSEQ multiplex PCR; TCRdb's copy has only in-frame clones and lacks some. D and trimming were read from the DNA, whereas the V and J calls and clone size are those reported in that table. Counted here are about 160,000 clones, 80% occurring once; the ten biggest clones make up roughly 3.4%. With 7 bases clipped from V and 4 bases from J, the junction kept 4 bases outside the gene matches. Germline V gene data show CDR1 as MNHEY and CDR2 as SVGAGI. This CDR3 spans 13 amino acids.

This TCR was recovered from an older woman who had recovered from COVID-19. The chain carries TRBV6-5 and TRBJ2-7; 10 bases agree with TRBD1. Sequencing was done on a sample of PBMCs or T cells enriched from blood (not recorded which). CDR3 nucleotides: TGTGCCAGCAAGACAGGGGGCGTGTACGAGCAGTACTTC. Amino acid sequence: CASKTGGVYEQYF.